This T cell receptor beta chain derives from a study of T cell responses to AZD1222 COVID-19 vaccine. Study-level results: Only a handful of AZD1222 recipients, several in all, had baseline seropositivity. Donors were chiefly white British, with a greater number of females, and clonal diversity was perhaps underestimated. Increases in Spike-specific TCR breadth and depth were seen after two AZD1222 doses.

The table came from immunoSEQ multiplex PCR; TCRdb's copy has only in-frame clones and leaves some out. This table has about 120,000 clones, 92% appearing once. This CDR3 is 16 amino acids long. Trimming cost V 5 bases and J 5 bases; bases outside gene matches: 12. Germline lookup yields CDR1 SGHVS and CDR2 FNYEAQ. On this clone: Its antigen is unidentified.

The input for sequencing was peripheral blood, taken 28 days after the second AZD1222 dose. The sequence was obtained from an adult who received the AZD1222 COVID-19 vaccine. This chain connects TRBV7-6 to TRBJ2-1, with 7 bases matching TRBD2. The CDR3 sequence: CASSLFGRVSHNEQFF. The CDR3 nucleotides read TGTGCCAGCAGCCTATTTGGGAGGGTATCCCACAATGAGCAGTTCTTC.